The clone carrying this T cell receptor (beta chain) was recorded a few times. CDR1 and CDR2 from the germline V gene are LGHNA and YSLEER. The junction had 2 bases not matched to a gene; V was cut back by 1 base and J by 4 bases. The CDR3 extends over 14 amino acids. The record originates from a study of T cell repertoires in cytomegalovirus infection. Looking at the study overall: Public TCR beta signature analysis indicated the presence of both CMV infection and matching HLA type.

TCRdb re-analysed the reads in MiXCR, keeping a single row per CDR3 protein. Among around 550,000 distinct CDR3 sequences listed, more than 20% were seen once. This clonotype was sampled from a human donor in good health (CMV status not recorded). Some clones in this sample may be carry-over from other donors' samples. This rearrangement joins TRBV4-3 to TRBJ2-3, with 7 nucleotides matching TRBD2. What was sequenced was PBMCs. In DNA form, the CDR3 reads TGCGCCAGCAGCCAAGTCGGGAGGTCAGATACGCAGTATTTT. Its protein product is CASSQVGRSDTQYF.